What follows are 24 T cell receptor beta chains derived from one specimen sequenced in a study of cytomegalovirus exposure and HLA in healthy donors. Amplification used 60 Vbeta primers and 13 Jbeta primers. The data were produced by immunoSEQ multiplex PCR, yet TCRdb's version contains in-frame clones alone and is incomplete. The sample consists of about 190,000 clones, approximately 70% of them appearing once. The sample comprised PBMCs. These receptors were taken from a woman in her thirties in good health and CMV-seronegative.

This chain joins TRBV7-3 and TRBJ2-5; 9 bases line up with TRBD1. Germline assignment: CDR1 SGHTA and CDR2 FQGTGA. The CDR3 totals 13 residues. The trim removed 5 bases at V and 7 bases at J, leaving 5 bases unmatched. The CDR3 nucleotides read TGTGCCAGCAGCCCCCGACAGGGGGGGACCCAGTACTTC. As protein: CASSPRQGGTQYF.

J is TRBJ2-1 and V is TRBV9, with 8 bases fitting TRBD2. The V segment lost 2 bases and the J segment 3 bases; nucleotides outside the gene matches: 1. Germline loops: CDR1 SGDLS, CDR2 YYNGEE. The CDR3 runs to 14 residues. CDR3 region: CASSVGLGYNEQFF. CDR3 bases: TGTGCCAGCAGCGTGGGACTAGGCTACAATGAGCAGTTCTTC. The variable domain in full, with the rest retrieved from reference TRBV9 and TRBJ2-1, is DSGVTQTPKHLITATGQRVTLRCSPRSGDLSVYWYQQSLDQGLQFLIQYYNGEERAKGNILERFSAQQFPDLHSELNLSSLELGDSALYFCASSVGLGYNEQFFGPGTRLTVL.

This clone was recorded a few times. This chain joins TRBV9 and TRBJ2-7; 10 bases are shared with TRBD2. Germline lookup yields CDR1 SGDLS and CDR2 YYNGEE. V gave up 4 bases and J gave up 1 base; unmatched junction bases: 8. The CDR3 totals 16 residues. CDR3 sequence: CASSPHSSGGSYEQYF. The CDR3 bases are TGTGCCAGCAGCCCACACTCTAGCGGGGGTTCCTACGAGCAGTACTTC.

This rearrangement joins TRBV4-1 to TRBJ2-1; maybe TRBD2 (5 bases). V lost 4 bases and J 7 bases, leaving 14 bases between the germline ends. Per the germline V gene, CDR1 is MGHRA and CDR2 is YSYEKL. The CDR3 covers 14 residues. Here the CDR3 reads CASSLAGGVNEQFF. CDR3 nucleotides: TGCGCCAGCAGCCTCGCAGGAGGAGTGAATGAGCAGTTCTTC.

This clone was detected a few times. The V and J genes are TRBV18 and TRBJ2-7; tentative D call: TRBD1 (5 bases). Trimming took 0 bases from V and 8 from J, leaving 14 bases between them. Germline values: CDR1 KGHSH, CDR2 LQKENI. The CDR3 consists of 14 residues. The CDR3 DNA is TGTGCCAGCTCACCACCCCCAGGGTTAATGCAGCAGTACTTC. It encodes CASSPPPGLMQQYF. The entire variable domain, with the rest obtained from reference TRBV18 and TRBJ2-7, is as follows: NAGVMQNPRHLVRRRGQEARLRCSPMKGHSHVYWYRQLPEEGLKFMVYLQKENIIDESGMPKERFSAEFPKEGPSILRIQQVVRGDSAAYFCASSPPPGLMQQYFGPGTRLTVT.

The chain couples TRBV18 to TRBJ2-7, with a weak D call TRBD1 (6 bases). From germline, CDR1 is KGHSH and CDR2 LQKENI. This CDR3 comprises 13 residues. V lost 8 bases to trimming and J lost 2 bases, with 13 bases between them. The CDR3 coding sequence is TGTGCCAGCGCCGAGGGACAAACCTACGAGCAGTACTTC. Translated: CASAEGQTYEQYF.

The rearrangement links TRBV5-1 to TRBJ1-1, with 12 bases fitting TRBD1. Germline V CDR1 and CDR2: SGHRS, YFSETQ. The CDR3 sequence is 18 residues long. V lost 0 bases to trimming and J lost 2 bases; unmatched junction nucleotides: 8. DNA of the CDR3: TGCGCCAGCAGCTTGGGCCCTGGGACAGGGGGCCTAAACACTGAAGCTTTCTTT. Translated: CASSLGPGTGGLNTEAFF.

J is TRBJ2-2 and V is TRBV7-3, with D possibly matching TRBD2 (6 bases). Trimming removed 6 bases at V and 7 bases at J, with 15 bases between. Germline lookup yields CDR1 SGHTA and CDR2 FQGTGA. The CDR3 loop spans 14 amino acids. The CDR3 protein is CASRGGINNGELFF. CDR3 sequence (DNA): TGTGCCAGCAGAGGCGGGATTAATAACGGGGAGCTGTTTTTT. Supplemented by reference TRBV7-3 and TRBJ2-2, the full variable domain reads GAGVSQTPSNKVTEKGKYVELRCDPISGHTALYWYRQSLGQGPEFLIYFQGTGAADDSGLPNDRFFAVRPEGSVSTLKIQRTERGDSAVYLCASRGGINNGELFFGEGSRLTVL.

This chain connects TRBV4-1 to TRBJ1-2, with 7 nucleotides matching TRBD1. With V trimmed by 6 bases and J by 3 bases, 10 bases remained unmatched. Germline-derived CDR1 and CDR2 are MGHRA and YSYEKL. The CDR3 consists of 15 residues. CDR3: CASRKTGVGDYGYTF. DNA for the CDR3: TGCGCCAGCAGAAAAACAGGGGTAGGAGACTATGGCTACACCTTC.

The rearrangement uses TRBV27 and TRBJ2-3; TRBD1 aligns across 7 bases. The CDR3 covers 13 residues. The germline V gene encodes CDR1 MNHEY and CDR2 SMNVEV (reference sequence). Trimming took 3 bases from V and 5 from J; bases not matched to a gene: 2. The CDR3 nucleotides read TGTGCCAGCAGTTTGTACAGGGGAGATACGCAGTATTTT. Its protein is CASSLYRGDTQYF.

V and J are TRBV5-6 and TRBJ2-5; 10 nucleotides align to TRBD1. Looked up from germline, CDR1 is SGHDT and CDR2 is YYEEEE. The CDR3 length is 15 residues. The J segment lost 4 bases and the V segment lost 4 bases, leaving 7 bases of the junction unmatched. CDR3 loop: CASSRGQGVTETQYF. The DNA of the CDR3 is TGTGCCAGCAGCCGCGGACAGGGGGTTACAGAGACCCAGTACTTC.

The J gene is TRBJ1-1, the V gene TRBV14, with 7 bases identical to TRBD1. CDR1 and CDR2 from the germline V gene are SGHDN and FVKESK. This CDR3 has 14 amino acids. V was pared by 5 bases and J by 4 bases, with 7 bases of the junction left unmatched. The DNA for the CDR3 is TGTGCCAGCAGCTTACAGGGGAGGATCACTGAAGCTTTCTTT. Its translation: CASSLQGRITEAFF.

DNA for the CDR3: TGTGCCATCGGGACAGGGGAAACCGGGGAGCTGTTTTTT. It is translated as CAIGTGETGELFF. The chain uses TRBV6-6 and TRBJ2-2, with TRBD1 matching 10 bases. The CDR3 length is 13 residues. The germline V gene has CDR1 MNHNY and CDR2 SVGAGI (reference sequence). The junction had 4 bases not matched to a gene; V was cut back by 10 bases and J by 5 bases.

The V and J genes are TRBV7-2 and TRBJ2-5; 9 nucleotides match TRBD2. This CDR3 has 16 amino acids. From germline, CDR1 is SGHTA and CDR2 FQGNSA. With V trimmed by 1 base and J by 4 bases, 7 bases remained unmatched. The CDR3 sequence: CASSLVLAGVSETQYF. DNA for the CDR3: TGTGCCAGCAGCTTAGTCTTAGCGGGAGTATCAGAGACCCAGTACTTC.

This chain joins TRBV6-6 and TRBJ2-1; 10 bases line up with TRBD2. This CDR3 is built from 14 residues. Germline V gives CDR1 MNHNY, CDR2 SVGAGI (reference sequence). With V trimmed by 6 bases and J by 6 bases, 5 bases remained unmatched. The CDR3 is CASRQVAGGNEQFF. CDR3 coding DNA: TGTGCCAGCAGGCAGGTAGCGGGAGGCAATGAGCAGTTCTTC.

The rearrangement links TRBV27 to TRBJ1-1; D unclear. V was pared by 0 bases and J by 1 base, with 15 bases between. The CDR3 length is 17 residues. CDR1 MNHEY and CDR2 SMNVEV come from the germline V gene (reference sequence). The CDR3 region has the DNA TGTGCCAGCAGTTTATCGCCGTTTCGGGGTCAGAACACTGAAGCTTTCTTT. Amino acid sequence: CASSLSPFRGQNTEAFF.

The rearrangement links TRBV10-2 to TRBJ1-2; the D is unclear. Germline CDR1 is WSHSY and CDR2 is SAAADI. V shed 3 bases and J shed 0 bases, with 8 bases lying between them. This CDR3 is 14 amino acids long. The DNA for the CDR3 is TGCGCCAGCAGTGATTATGGAGCTAACTATGGCTACACCTTC. It specifies CASSDYGANYGYTF.

The V call is TRBV29-1, the J call TRBJ2-7; weak D call: TRBD2 (6 bases). The CDR3 runs to 12 residues. V was cut by 2 bases and J by 6 bases, with 11 bases left in between. In germline, CDR1 is SQVTM, CDR2 ANQGSEA. The CDR3 region has the DNA TGCAGCGTTGAACGGGGAGGCGGCGAGCAGTACTTC. Translated: CSVERGGGEQYF.

This clone was counted only a few times. The chain links TRBV2 to TRBJ2-3; maybe TRBD2 (6 bases). V lost 1 base and J 1 base, leaving 9 bases between the germline ends. The length of the CDR3 is 15 residues. Germline values: CDR1 SNHLY, CDR2 FYNNEI. CDR3 DNA: TGTGCCAGCAGTGAAGGGGCTAGCGGCACAGATACGCAGTATTTT. Translated, it gives CASSEGASGTDTQYF.

The rearrangement links TRBV11-2 to TRBJ2-7; TRBD1 agrees at 8 bases. The length of the CDR3 is 16 residues. From germline, CDR1 is SGHAT and CDR2 FQNNGV. V gave up 1 base and J gave up 6 bases; unmatched junction bases: 11. The CDR3 region is CASSLGSGTGKPEQYF. CDR3 in DNA: TGTGCCAGCAGCTTAGGTTCAGGGACAGGAAAACCCGAGCAGTACTTC.

This sequence joins TRBV19 and TRBJ2-3, with 7 positions matching TRBD1. Germline-derived CDR1 and CDR2 are LNHDA and SQIVND (reference sequence). The ends lost 3 bases at V and 2 bases at J; junction bases unmatched: 5. The CDR3 has 15 amino acids. The CDR3 is CASSIRQGYTDTQYF. CDR3 nucleotides: TGTGCCAGTAGTATCAGACAGGGCTACACAGATACGCAGTATTTT.

The chain joins TRBV4-1 to TRBJ2-7; TRBD1 matches at 8 bases. V lost 4 bases and J lost 3; bases outside the gene matches: 5. This CDR3 contains 14 residues. Looked up from germline, CDR1 is MGHRA and CDR2 is YSYEKL. CDR3 loop: CASSRPGQGYEQYF. The CDR3 coding sequence is TGCGCCAGCAGCCGACCTGGACAGGGCTACGAGCAGTACTTC.

The chain employs TRBV2 and TRBJ1-4, with D perhaps matching TRBD1 (6 bases). Germline V gene data show CDR1 as SNHLY and CDR2 as FYNNEI. With 6 bases removed from V and 8 bases from J, the gap between germline ends came to 16 bases. CDR3 length: 14 residues. In DNA, the CDR3 is TGTGCCAGCAGGAGACAGGAATTAGGAGAAAAACTGTTTTTT. It yields the protein CASRRQELGEKLFF.

This sequence joins TRBV4-1 and TRBJ1-2; D perhaps matches TRBD1 (6 bases). Per germline, CDR1 MGHRA and CDR2 YSYEKL. This CDR3 is 14 amino acids long. V lost 3 bases to trimming and J lost 4 bases, with 12 bases between them. DNA for the CDR3: TGCGCCAGCAGCCAGGCTACAGGGCTCTATGGCTACACCTTC. Translating gives CASSQATGLYGYTF.